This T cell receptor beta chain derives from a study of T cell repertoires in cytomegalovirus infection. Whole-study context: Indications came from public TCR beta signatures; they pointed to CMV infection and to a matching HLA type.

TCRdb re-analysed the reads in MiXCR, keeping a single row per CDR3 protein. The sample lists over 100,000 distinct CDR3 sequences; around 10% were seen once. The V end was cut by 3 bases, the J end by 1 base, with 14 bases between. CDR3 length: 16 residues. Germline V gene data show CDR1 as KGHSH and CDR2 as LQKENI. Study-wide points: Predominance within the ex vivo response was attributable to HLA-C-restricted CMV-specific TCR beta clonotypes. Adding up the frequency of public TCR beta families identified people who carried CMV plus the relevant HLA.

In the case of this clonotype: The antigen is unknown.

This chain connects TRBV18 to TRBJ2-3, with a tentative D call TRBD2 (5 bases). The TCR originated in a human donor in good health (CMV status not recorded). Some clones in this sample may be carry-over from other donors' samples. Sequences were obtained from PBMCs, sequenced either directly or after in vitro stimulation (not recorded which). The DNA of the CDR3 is TGTGCCAGCTCACCGGTGAACGGGATAGGCACAGATACGCAGTATTTT. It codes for CASSPVNGIGTDTQYF.